This T cell receptor (beta chain) stems from a study of cytomegalovirus exposure and HLA in healthy donors. Primers included in the PCR were 60 Vbeta and 13 Jbeta primers. The assay was immunoSEQ multiplex PCR, and TCRdb's table has in-frame clones only and misses some. There are 100,000 or so clones in the sample; over 65% occur only once, and more than 8% lies in the top ten. With V trimmed by 5 bases and J by 8 bases, 8 bases remained unmatched. The CDR3 loop spans 15 amino acids. Germline V gene lookup returns CDR1 SEHNR and CDR2 FQNEAQ (reference sequence). General study points: Based on reports, TCR beta sequences accurately predicted HLA-A and HLA-B alleles for most subjects. Specificity of a few CMV-associated chains for CMV antigens was verified in vitro. Among TCR beta chains, those listed as cytomegalovirus-associated numbered approximately 150.

This clone was detected a few times. Antigen specificity is unknown. Material for sequencing was PBMCs. This chain connects TRBV7-9 to TRBJ2-1; TRBD1 agrees at 11 bases. The clonotype was recovered from a middle-aged man in good health and CMV-seropositive. CDR3 protein: CASSAGTGGLDEQFF. CDR3 bases: TGTGCCAGCAGCGCAGGGACAGGGGGATTGGATGAGCAGTTCTTC.